The rows below give T cell receptor beta chains drawn from one sample of a study of neoadjuvant anti-PD-1 for oral cavity cancer. Profiling relied on immunoSEQ multiplex PCR, and the TCRdb table lists in-frame clones only, not all of them. The data contain about 16,000 clones, approximately 70% of them singletons. The source material was PBMCs, sampled before nivolumab (anti-PD-1) treatment. The receptors derive from a person between 40 and 79 years old with oral cavity squamous cell carcinoma. Both conserved end residues are part of each CDR3. D genes are given only for firm matches. Clone size, where shown, is once, few, many, or a class for clones that have expanded.

j_call: TRBJ2-7; d_call: NA; clone_size: NA; v_call: TRBV15; cdr3_nt: TGTGCCACCAGCAGACAAAGACAGAACACCTACGAGCAGTACTTC; cdr3_aa: CATSRQRQNTYEQYF
j_call: TRBJ2-6; d_call: NA; clone_size: NA; v_call: TRBV19; cdr3_nt: TGTGCCAGCGAGGTGGGCTCTGGGGCCAACGTCCTGACTTTC; cdr3_aa: CASEVGSGANVLTF
j_call: TRBJ2-7; d_call: NA; clone_size: NA; v_call: TRBV28; cdr3_nt: TGTGCCAGCAGTTTACTCGGCTACTACGAGCAGTACTTC; cdr3_aa: CASSLLGYYEQYF
j_call: TRBJ2-5; d_call: NA; clone_size: NA; v_call: TRBV6-5; cdr3_nt: TGTGCCAGCAGTTACATGGGAGGTGAGACCCAGTACTTC; cdr3_aa: CASSYMGGETQYF
j_call: TRBJ2-1; d_call: NA; clone_size: NA; v_call: TRBV5-1; cdr3_nt: TGCGCCAGTTCGGCCTCCCCTATGCGCAATGAGCAGTTCTTC; cdr3_aa: CASSASPMRNEQFF
j_call: TRBJ1-1; d_call: NA; clone_size: NA; v_call: TRBV7-8; cdr3_nt: TGTGCCAGCAGTCTTGGGACGGGGAACACTGAAGCTTTCTTT; cdr3_aa: CASSLGTGNTEAFF
j_call: TRBJ2-6; d_call: NA; clone_size: NA; v_call: TRBV2; cdr3_nt: TGTGCGGAGGGTGGCTCTGGGGCCAACGTCCTGACTTTC; cdr3_aa: CAEGGSGANVLTF
j_call: TRBJ2-2; d_call: TRBD2; clone_size: few; v_call: TRBV2; cdr3_nt: TGTGCCAGCAGGGAGACTAGCACCACCGGGGAGCTGTTTTTT; cdr3_aa: CASRETSTTGELFF
j_call: TRBJ2-1; d_call: TRBD2; clone_size: NA; v_call: TRBV29-1; cdr3_nt: TGCAGCGTTGATAGCGGGAACGCGGCTGAGCAGTTCTTC; cdr3_aa: CSVDSGNAAEQFF
j_call: TRBJ1-1; d_call: NA; clone_size: medium-sized; v_call: TRBV10-3; cdr3_nt: TGTGCCATCAGTGCGGCGGAGGCGAACACTGAAGCTTTCTTT; cdr3_aa: CAISAAEANTEAFF
j_call: TRBJ2-1; d_call: NA; clone_size: few; v_call: TRBV5-1; cdr3_nt: TGCGCCAGCAGAGACTCGAGCTCCTACAATGAGCAGTTCTTC; cdr3_aa: CASRDSSSYNEQFF
j_call: TRBJ2-1; d_call: TRBD2; clone_size: NA; v_call: TRBV19; cdr3_nt: TGTGCCAGTAGTATAGTTGGTAGCGGGGTTTACAATGAGCAGTTCTTC; cdr3_aa: CASSIVGSGVYNEQFF
j_call: TRBJ1-3; d_call: NA; clone_size: few; v_call: TRBV6-1; cdr3_nt: TGTGCCAGCAGTGAAGCGCAACCGGCGGGCGGAAACACCATATATTTT; cdr3_aa: CASSEAQPAGGNTIYF
j_call: TRBJ1-5; d_call: NA; clone_size: NA; v_call: TRBV6-1; cdr3_nt: TGTGCCAGCACCGAGAGCCGTAGCAATCAGCCCCAGCATTTT; cdr3_aa: CASTESRSNQPQHF
j_call: TRBJ2-7; d_call: NA; clone_size: NA; v_call: TRBV2; cdr3_nt: TGTGCCAGCAGGACAGAGTTGCACGAGCAGTACTTC; cdr3_aa: CASRTELHEQYF
j_call: TRBJ1-1; d_call: NA; clone_size: NA; v_call: TRBV5-8; cdr3_nt: TGTGCCAGCAGCTTCCCAGGGCTAGCCTGGGACACTGAAGCTTTCTTT; cdr3_aa: CASSFPGLAWDTEAFF
j_call: TRBJ1-1; d_call: TRBD1; clone_size: NA; v_call: TRBV2; cdr3_nt: TGTGCCAGCAGTGATTCGGGGGGGACAGGGGCTAACACTGAAGCTTTCTTT; cdr3_aa: CASSDSGGTGANTEAFF
j_call: TRBJ1-1; d_call: NA; clone_size: NA; v_call: TRBV6-1; cdr3_nt: TGTGCCAGCAGTGAAGGGACAGCTTTCATGAACACTGAAGCTTTCTTT; cdr3_aa: CASSEGTAFMNTEAFF
j_call: TRBJ2-1; d_call: NA; clone_size: NA; v_call: TRBV13; cdr3_nt: TGTGCCAGCAGCTTAGGTGAGGCGTACAATGAGCAGTTCTTC; cdr3_aa: CASSLGEAYNEQFF
j_call: TRBJ2-5; d_call: TRBD1; clone_size: NA; v_call: TRBV7-6; cdr3_nt: TGTGCCAGCAGCTTTAACAGGGGGGAAGGGGAGACCCAGTACTTC; cdr3_aa: CASSFNRGEGETQYF
j_call: TRBJ1-2; d_call: NA; clone_size: once; v_call: TRBV20-1; cdr3_nt: TGCAGTGCTAGGAGAGATGGCTACACCTTC; cdr3_aa: CSARRDGYTF
j_call: TRBJ1-1; d_call: TRBD1; clone_size: NA; v_call: TRBV11-2; cdr3_nt: TGTGCCAGCAGCAAAGAACCCGGGACAGGGATCGGCACTGAAGCTTTCTTT; cdr3_aa: CASSKEPGTGIGTEAFF
j_call: TRBJ2-3; d_call: TRBD2; clone_size: NA; v_call: TRBV30; cdr3_nt: TGTGCCTGGTCTCAGCGGGAGAGGGATACGCAGTATTTT; cdr3_aa: CAWSQRERDTQYF
j_call: TRBJ2-4; d_call: TRBD2; clone_size: NA; v_call: TRBV6-5; cdr3_nt: TGTGCCAGCAGGAGCGGGAGTGGAGGGAAAAACATTCAGTACTTC; cdr3_aa: CASRSGSGGKNIQYF
j_call: TRBJ2-5; d_call: NA; clone_size: NA; v_call: TRBV2; cdr3_nt: TGTGCCAGCAGTGAGCTTACGGAGACCCAGTACTTC; cdr3_aa: CASSELTETQYF
j_call: TRBJ2-3; d_call: NA; clone_size: few; v_call: TRBV19; cdr3_nt: TGTGCCAGTAGGCCCCGAGGTGCAGATACGCAGTATTTT; cdr3_aa: CASRPRGADTQYF
j_call: TRBJ1-5; d_call: NA; clone_size: NA; v_call: TRBV30; cdr3_nt: TGTGCCTGGAGTGCGAGCTCCGGGACGTACTATCAGCCCCAGCATTTT; cdr3_aa: CAWSASSGTYYQPQHF
j_call: TRBJ1-5; d_call: NA; clone_size: NA; v_call: TRBV9; cdr3_nt: TGTGCCAGCAGCGTAGGGGGGACGGGCAATCAGCCCCAGCATTTT; cdr3_aa: CASSVGGTGNQPQHF
j_call: TRBJ2-1; d_call: TRBD1; clone_size: NA; v_call: TRBV19; cdr3_nt: TGTGCCAGTAGTATTGATGGGACAGGGGGAAGCAATGAGCAGTTCTTC; cdr3_aa: CASSIDGTGGSNEQFF
j_call: TRBJ1-2; d_call: TRBD1; clone_size: NA; v_call: TRBV10-3; cdr3_nt: TGTGCCATCAGTGAGTCAGGGACAGGACGATATGGCTACACCTTC; cdr3_aa: CAISESGTGRYGYTF
j_call: TRBJ2-7; d_call: NA; clone_size: NA; v_call: TRBV5-6; cdr3_nt: TGTGCCAGCAGGGCGGGCTCCTACGAGCAGTACTTC; cdr3_aa: CASRAGSYEQYF
j_call: TRBJ1-1; d_call: NA; clone_size: few; v_call: TRBV10-3; cdr3_nt: TGTGCCATCAGTGGATGGGGAGGGACTGAAGCTTTCTTT; cdr3_aa: CAISGWGGTEAFF
j_call: TRBJ1-4; d_call: NA; clone_size: NA; v_call: TRBV2; cdr3_nt: TGTGCCAGCATTTTACAGGAGGGTGATGAAAAACTGTTTTTT; cdr3_aa: CASILQEGDEKLFF
j_call: TRBJ1-1; d_call: NA; clone_size: NA; v_call: TRBV19; cdr3_nt: TGTGCCAGTAGTATTCGACAGGTAACCTCAATGAACACTGAAGCTTTCTTT; cdr3_aa: CASSIRQVTSMNTEAFF
j_call: TRBJ2-5; d_call: NA; clone_size: NA; v_call: TRBV6-1; cdr3_nt: TGTGCCAGCCGGCCCATACAGGGCTCTGGAGAGACCCAGTACTTC; cdr3_aa: CASRPIQGSGETQYF
j_call: TRBJ2-2; d_call: NA; clone_size: NA; v_call: TRBV14; cdr3_nt: TGTGCCAGCAGCCAAGCTCTGAGGGGCACCGGGGAGCTGTTTTTT; cdr3_aa: CASSQALRGTGELFF
j_call: TRBJ1-3; d_call: NA; clone_size: NA; v_call: TRBV5-1; cdr3_nt: TGCGCCAGCAGCTTGGAGGGGCCTGGAAACACCATATATTTT; cdr3_aa: CASSLEGPGNTIYF
j_call: TRBJ2-7; d_call: NA; clone_size: NA; v_call: TRBV5-1; cdr3_nt: TGCGCCAGCAGCCTGGCTGGGAGCCCCTACGAGCAGTACTTC; cdr3_aa: CASSLAGSPYEQYF
j_call: TRBJ2-1; d_call: TRBD1; clone_size: NA; v_call: TRBV5-1; cdr3_nt: TGCGCCAGCAGCTGGGGACAGGGGGCCTACAATGAGCAGTTCTTC; cdr3_aa: CASSWGQGAYNEQFF
j_call: TRBJ1-4; d_call: NA; clone_size: few; v_call: TRBV6-5; cdr3_nt: TGTGCCAGCAGCCGCACGGCGAATGAAAAACTGTTTTTT; cdr3_aa: CASSRTANEKLFF